The 29 T cell receptor beta chains below were found in one sample sequenced in a study of cytomegalovirus exposure and HLA in healthy donors. Method: immunoSEQ multiplex PCR; TCRdb's copy keeps in-frame clones and lacks some. The repertoire holds approximately 180,000 clones, with 86% as singletons. The sequenced sample was PBMCs. Receptors were obtained from a woman younger than 35 in good health and CMV-seronegative.

This clone was detected only once. The chain uses TRBV29-1 and TRBJ1-3; D is perhaps TRBD1 (5 bases). Germline values: CDR1 SQVTM, CDR2 ANQGSEA. The CDR3 length is 13 residues. V was shortened by 5 bases and J by 4 bases, with 12 bases between the two germline ends. In DNA, the CDR3 is TGCAGCGTTCGTAGGGGATCCGGAAACACCATATATTTT. Protein: CSVRRGSGNTIYF.

The chain combines TRBV28 with TRBJ2-7; TRBD1 is a possible D gene (6 bases). V was trimmed by 2 bases and J by 4 bases, leaving 6 bases between them. CDR1 is MDHEN, CDR2 SYDVKM, per germline. This CDR3 has 12 residues. CDR3 sequence: CASSLGQYEQYF. For the CDR3, the DNA is TGTGCCAGCAGTTTAGGACAGTACGAGCAGTACTTC.

The chain is built from TRBV5-1 and TRBJ2-2; D is possibly TRBD1 (5 bases). The germline gives CDR1 SGHRS, CDR2 YFSETQ. Trimming cost V 8 bases and J 1 base, with 18 bases left between them. The CDR3 runs 16 residues. The CDR3 loop is CASRQSLTGNTGELFF. The CDR3 bases are TGCGCCAGTCGCCAATCCCTCACAGGGAACACCGGGGAGCTGTTTTTT.

The J gene is TRBJ1-4, the V gene TRBV29-1, with TRBD1 as a possible D gene (5 bases). V gave up 4 bases and J gave up 8 bases, with 8 bases separating them. The CDR3 loop spans 11 amino acids. Per the germline V gene, CDR1 is SQVTM and CDR2 is ANQGSEA. The DNA of the CDR3 is TGCAGCGTTGGGGGCTGGGAAAAACTGTTTTTT. This translates into CSVGGWEKLFF.

The rearrangement links TRBV7-2 to TRBJ1-5, with D uncertain. The V and J ends lost 1 base and 0 bases respectively, with 7 bases between them. The CDR3 totals 15 residues. Germline CDR1 is SGHTA and CDR2 is FQGNSA. The CDR3, as DNA: TGTGCCAGCAGCTTAGTGGGAGATAGCAATCAGCCCCAGCATTTT. It codes for CASSLVGDSNQPQHF.

This sequence joins TRBV7-6 and TRBJ2-2; TRBD2 is a possible D gene (6 bases). V was clipped by 1 base and J by 4 bases, with 10 bases between them. This CDR3 comprises 15 residues. Germline V CDR1 and CDR2: SGHVS, FNYEAQ. CDR3 protein: CASSLEARGTGELFF. The CDR3 region has the DNA TGTGCCAGCAGCTTAGAGGCGCGGGGCACCGGGGAGCTGTTTTTT.

The genes are TRBV18 and TRBJ1-1; a weak D match, TRBD1 (5 bases). Between the trimmed V and J ends, which lost 3 bases and 10 bases, there was a span of 12 bases. The CDR3 consists of 12 residues. The V gene's germline CDR1 is KGHSH and CDR2 LQKENI. CDR3 coding DNA: TGTGCCAGCTCACCGGGAGGGCAGGGAGCTTTCTTT. Translation: CASSPGGQGAFF.

V is TRBV10-3 and J is TRBJ1-2, with D perhaps TRBD1 (5 bases). The CDR3 has 12 residues. CDR1 and CDR2 (germline): ENHRY, SYGVKD. V dropped 8 bases and J dropped 0 bases, with 7 bases sitting between them. The CDR3 here is CAISGANYGYTF. The CDR3 DNA is TGTGCCATCTCGGGGGCTAACTATGGCTACACCTTC.

The chain carries TRBV4-2 and TRBJ1-4; the D gene is possibly TRBD1 (5 bases). Looked up from germline, CDR1 is LGHNA and CDR2 is YNFKEQ. Trimming cost V 3 bases and J 0 bases, with 11 bases left between them. The CDR3 contains 16 residues. CDR3 coding DNA: TGTGCCAGCAGCCACCTAGGGGAAGCAACTAATGAAAAACTGTTTTTT. Translating gives CASSHLGEATNEKLFF.

The chain is built from TRBV9 and TRBJ1-1; D is perhaps TRBD1 (5 bases). The germline V and J ends were trimmed by 2 bases and 3 bases, with 8 bases remaining between them. The CDR3 extends over 13 amino acids. Per the germline V gene, CDR1 is SGDLS and CDR2 is YYNGEE. Here the CDR3 DNA reads TGTGCCAGCAGCGTGGGGGGGTACACTGAAGCTTTCTTT. Its protein is CASSVGGYTEAFF.

This clone was observed once. The genes are TRBV7-2 and TRBJ1-3, with 7 bases matching TRBD1. This CDR3 region has 15 residues. The ends lost 8 bases at V and 0 bases at J; junction bases unmatched: 7. In germline, CDR1 is SGHTA, CDR2 FQGNSA. The CDR3 reads CASVWGQSSGNTIYF. The CDR3 region has the DNA TGTGCCAGCGTATGGGGACAGAGCTCTGGAAACACCATATATTTT. The full variable domain, with the rest looked up from reference TRBV7-2 and TRBJ1-3, is GAGVSQSPSNKVTEKGKDVELRCDPISGHTALYWYRQSLGQGLEFLIYFQGNSAPDKSGLPSDRFSAERTGGSVSTLTIQRTQQEDSAVYLCASVWGQSSGNTIYFGEGSWLTVV.

The chain employs TRBV9 and TRBJ2-2; TRBD2 aligns across 11 bases. The V segment lost 2 bases and the J segment 5 bases; nucleotides outside the gene matches: 5. Germline CDR1 reads SGDLS; CDR2 reads YYNGEE. This CDR3 has 16 amino acids. The CDR3: CASSVSGGARTGELFF. Written as DNA, the CDR3 is TGTGCCAGCAGCGTTAGCGGGGGGGCGAGGACCGGGGAGCTGTTTTTT. The full variable domain, completed using reference TRBV9 and TRBJ2-2, is DSGVTQTPKHLITATGQRVTLRCSPRSGDLSVYWYQQSLDQGLQFLIQYYNGEERAKGNILERFSAQQFPDLHSELNLSSLELGDSALYFCASSVSGGARTGELFFGEGSRLTVL.

The rearrangement joins TRBV21-1 to TRBJ2-7; the table's D call, TRBD1, was not checked against the DNA. TRBV21-1 is designated a pseudogene. There are 14 residues in the CDR3. The CDR3 is CASPNQGGSGKQYF. As DNA, the CDR3 is TGTGCCAGCCCCAACCAGGGGGGATCCGGGAAGCAGTACTTC.

The chain employs TRBV11-2 and TRBJ1-1; D perhaps matches TRBD1 (5 bases). The germline gives CDR1 SGHAT, CDR2 FQNNGV. V lost 0 bases and J 5 bases, leaving 13 bases between the germline ends. The CDR3 loop spans 15 amino acids. The CDR3 coding sequence is TGTGCCAGCAGCTTAGATTGGGGCAGGTCGACTGAAGCTTTCTTT. Translated, it gives CASSLDWGRSTEAFF.

The J gene is TRBJ2-7, the V gene TRBV19; D might be TRBD2 (7 bases). The CDR3 runs to 17 residues. Per germline, CDR1 LNHDA and CDR2 SQIVND (reference sequence). Trimming stripped 3 bases from V and 2 bases from J, with 20 bases between. This CDR3 is CASSIPGGPGGAYEQYF. The DNA of the CDR3 is TGTGCCAGTAGTATCCCGGGGGGACCGGGGGGCGCCTACGAGCAGTACTTC.

The chain couples TRBV5-4 to TRBJ1-2; D is undetermined. V gave up 2 bases and J gave up 4 bases, with 15 bases separating them. Germline CDR1 and CDR2: SGHNT and YYREEE (reference sequence). The CDR3 loop spans 15 amino acids. The CDR3: CASSFGGDLGYGYTF. In DNA form, the CDR3 reads TGTGCCAGCAGCTTCGGCGGGGATCTCGGCTATGGCTACACCTTC.

The chain employs TRBV2 and TRBJ2-1, with 16 bases identical to TRBD2. The length of the CDR3 is 16 residues. V trimming: 6 bases; J trimming: 7 bases; junction bases outside the gene matches: 6. Germline V lookup: CDR1 SNHLY, CDR2 FYNNEI. CDR3 protein: CASRGLAGGPRNEQFF. The CDR3 nucleotides read TGTGCCAGCAGGGGACTAGCGGGAGGGCCGAGAAATGAGCAGTTCTTC.

The chain is built from TRBV7-6 and TRBJ2-1, with D maybe TRBD2 (7 bases). V was pared by 3 bases and J by 2 bases, with 11 bases between. This CDR3 spans 15 amino acids. The V gene's germline CDR1 is SGHVS and CDR2 FNYEAQ. CDR3 in amino acids: CASSLGGQAYNEQFF. The CDR3, as DNA: TGTGCCAGCAGCTTGGGGGGGCAAGCCTACAATGAGCAGTTCTTC.

CDR3 in amino acids: CASSVAVTSGSLYNEQFF. CDR3 nucleotides: TGTGCCAGCAGCGTAGCCGTAACTAGCGGGAGTTTATACAATGAGCAGTTCTTC. This sequence joins TRBV9 and TRBJ2-1; TRBD2 agrees at 11 bases. The trim removed 0 bases at V and 4 bases at J, leaving 9 bases unmatched. Germline lookup yields CDR1 SGDLS and CDR2 YYNGEE. The CDR3 covers 18 residues.

The genes are TRBV9 and TRBJ2-3; 7 nucleotides match TRBD2. This CDR3 is built from 20 residues. Per germline, CDR1 SGDLS and CDR2 YYNGEE. The V and J ends lost 3 bases and 0 bases, in that order; junction bases with no gene match: 19. The DNA of the CDR3 is TGTGCCAGCAGCGGAGGGCGGATTGGGACTACCGACGGGAGCACAGATACGCAGTATTTT. Translation: CASSGGRIGTTDGSTDTQYF.

The V and J genes are TRBV18 and TRBJ1-5, with D perhaps TRBD1 (6 bases). CDR1 and CDR2 (germline): KGHSH, LQKENI. V lost 5 bases, J lost 4 bases, and 15 bases lay in between. There are 15 residues in the CDR3. The CDR3 loop is CASSIKTGDNQPQHF. The DNA of the CDR3 is TGTGCCAGCTCAATTAAGACAGGAGATAATCAGCCCCAGCATTTT.

The V call is TRBV19, the J call TRBJ2-7, with 9 positions matching TRBD1. This CDR3 region has 14 residues. The V segment lost 10 bases and the J segment 2 bases; nucleotides outside the gene matches: 9. Germline V CDR1 and CDR2: LNHDA, SQIVND (reference sequence). The CDR3 coding sequence is TGTGCCACCAAAGACAGGGGGTTACCCTACGAGCAGTACTTC. It encodes CATKDRGLPYEQYF. The full variable domain, in which reference TRBV19 and TRBJ2-7 provide the parts outside the CDR3, is DGGITQSPKYLFRKEGQNVTLSCEQNLNHDAMYWYRQDPGQGLRLIYYSQIVNDFQKGDIAEGYSVSREKKESFPLTVTSAQKNPTAFYLCATKDRGLPYEQYFGPGTRLTVT.

The CDR3 DNA is TGTGCCTGGAGTCCCCAGTACTTCCCTTCCGGGAGTAGATTAACCCCAGCAGATACGCAGTATTTT. Protein: CAWSPQYFPSGSRLTPADTQYF. The gene calls are TRBV30 and TRBJ2-3; D perhaps matches TRBD2 (6 bases). The CDR3 extends over 22 amino acids. Germline V lookup: CDR1 GTSNPN, CDR2 SVGIG (reference sequence). The ends were cut back, 2 bases at V and 4 bases at J, with 37 bases in the middle.

This rearrangement joins TRBV19 to TRBJ2-7, with 8 bases fitting TRBD1. The junction had 10 bases not matched to a gene; V was cut back by 9 bases and J by 3 bases. CDR1 LNHDA and CDR2 SQIVND come from the germline V gene (reference sequence). The CDR3 contains 14 residues. CDR3 sequence (DNA): TGTGCCAGCCAAGCCGGGACAGGAATCTACGAGCAGTACTTC. It encodes CASQAGTGIYEQYF.

The rearrangement uses TRBV4-1 and TRBJ2-7; D is possibly TRBD1 (7 bases). Germline V lookup: CDR1 MGHRA, CDR2 YSYEKL. Deletions cut 5 bases from V and 2 bases from J, with 16 bases between. The CDR3 runs to 15 residues. The CDR3 DNA follows: TGCGCCAGCAGCGGCCGGGGGACAGCAACCTACGAGCAGTACTTC. It is translated as CASSGRGTATYEQYF.

The genes are TRBV11-2 and TRBJ1-6, with 8 bases fitting TRBD1. V shed 0 bases and J 7 bases; nucleotides not matched to a gene: 2. Germline lookup yields CDR1 SGHAT and CDR2 FQNNGV. CDR3 size: 15 residues. CDR3 sequence (DNA): TGTGCCAGCAGCTTAGAGACAGGGGAAAATTCACCCCTCCACTTT. It codes for CASSLETGENSPLHF.

CDR3 sequence (DNA): TGTGCCAGCAGCCAGCCTCACAGGGACGGTAAACTCGAAGCTTTCTTT. This gives the protein CASSQPHRDGKLEAFF. The chain combines TRBV2 with TRBJ1-1; the D gene is possibly TRBD1 (6 bases). The CDR3 extends over 16 amino acids. Trimming cost V 6 bases and J 8 bases, with 25 bases left between them. CDR1 SNHLY and CDR2 FYNNEI come from the germline V gene.

J is TRBJ1-2 and V is TRBV5-4, with D unclear. V was trimmed by 4 bases and J by 6 bases, leaving 13 bases between them. Germline V lookup: CDR1 SGHNT, CDR2 YYREEE (reference sequence). The CDR3 length is 13 residues. The CDR3 sequence is CASSLVVTNGYTF. DNA of the CDR3: TGTGCCAGCAGCCTGGTCGTCACTAATGGCTACACCTTC.

The chain links TRBV11-3 to TRBJ2-7; a weak D match, TRBD1 (6 bases). With 3 bases removed from V and 3 bases from J, the gap between germline ends came to 18 bases. From germline, CDR1 is SGHNT and CDR2 YENEEA. The CDR3 loop spans 16 amino acids. CDR3 nucleotide sequence: TGTGCCAGCAGCTTGCGGGTAACAGGGAACCACTACGAGCAGTACTTC. Its translation: CASSLRVTGNHYEQYF.